The clone carrying this TCR beta chain was detected only once. Its antigen is still unknown. TCRdb fed the reads into MiXCR, producing one record per CDR3 protein. The sample contains around 900,000 distinct CDR3 sequences, roughly 30% of which appear only once. This entry is derived from a study of T cell repertoires in cytomegalovirus infection. At the level of the study: CMV epitopes in the study were HLA-C-restricted (recently identified) and HLA-B-restricted (well studied). Matching HLA type, along with CMV infection, was indicated by public TCR beta signatures.

With 10 bases removed from V and 5 bases from J, the gap between germline ends came to 24 bases. The CDR3 covers 15 residues. The source material was cultured CD8+ T cells from PBMCs, sampled from culture after CMV antigen stimulation. The sequence came from a human donor in good health (CMV status not recorded). Some clones in this sample may be carry-over from other donors' samples. V is TRBV12-3 or TRBV12-4 and J is TRBJ2-7, with D possibly being TRBD1 (6 bases). The CDR3 here is CANTHGSRGPNEQYF. In nucleotides, the CDR3 is TGTGCCAACACCCATGGGAGCAGGGGTCCCAACGAGCAGTACTTC.